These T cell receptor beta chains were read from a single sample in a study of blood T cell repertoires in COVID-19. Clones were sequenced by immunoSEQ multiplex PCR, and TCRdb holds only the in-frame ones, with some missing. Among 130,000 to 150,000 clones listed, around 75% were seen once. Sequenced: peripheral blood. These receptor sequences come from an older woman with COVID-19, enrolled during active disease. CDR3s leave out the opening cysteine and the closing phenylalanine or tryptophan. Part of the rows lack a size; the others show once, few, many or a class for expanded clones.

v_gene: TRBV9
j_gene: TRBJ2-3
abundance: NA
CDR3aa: ASSVVSSGVADTQY

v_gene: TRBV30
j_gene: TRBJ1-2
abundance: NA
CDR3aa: AWSAPGTTRYNYGYT

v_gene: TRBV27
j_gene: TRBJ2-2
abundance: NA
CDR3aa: ASSLMGGLANTGELF

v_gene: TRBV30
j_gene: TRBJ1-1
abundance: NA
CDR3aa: AWSVLDGGEAF

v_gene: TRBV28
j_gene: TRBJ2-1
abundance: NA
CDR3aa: ASTGGGPLFPGLGSNEQF

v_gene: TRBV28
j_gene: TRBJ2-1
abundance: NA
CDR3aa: ASSHGALAGGRSDNEQF

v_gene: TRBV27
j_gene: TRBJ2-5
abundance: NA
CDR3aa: ASSLSPTGVVETQY

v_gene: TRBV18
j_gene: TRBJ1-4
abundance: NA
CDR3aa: ASSPLQGATNEKLF

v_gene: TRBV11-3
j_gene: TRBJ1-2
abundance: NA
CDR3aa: ASSLIGGGGYT

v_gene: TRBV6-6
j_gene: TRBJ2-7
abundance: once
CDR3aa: ASSPHLDSSYEQY

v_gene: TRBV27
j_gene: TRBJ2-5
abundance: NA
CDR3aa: ASTLGRSWD

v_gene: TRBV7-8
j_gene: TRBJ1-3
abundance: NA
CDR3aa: ASSRFGRNTIY

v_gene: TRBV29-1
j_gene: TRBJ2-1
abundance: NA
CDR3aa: SADRGLGYNEQF

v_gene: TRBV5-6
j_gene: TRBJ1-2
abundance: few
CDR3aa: ASSPLDRVDGYT

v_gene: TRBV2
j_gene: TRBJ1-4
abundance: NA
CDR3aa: ASSDGGHEKLF

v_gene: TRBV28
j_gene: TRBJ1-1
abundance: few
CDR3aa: ASRGGATEAF

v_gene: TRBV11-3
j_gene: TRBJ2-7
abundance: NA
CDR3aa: ASRRRSYEQY

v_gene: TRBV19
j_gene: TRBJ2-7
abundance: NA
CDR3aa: ASSDRDRIYEQY

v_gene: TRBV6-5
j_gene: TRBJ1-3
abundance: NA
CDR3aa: ASMPAGGGNTIY

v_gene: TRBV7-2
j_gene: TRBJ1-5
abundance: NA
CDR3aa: ASSSDRVGQIVPPQH

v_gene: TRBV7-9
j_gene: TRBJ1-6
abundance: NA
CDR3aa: ASGMGASSPLH

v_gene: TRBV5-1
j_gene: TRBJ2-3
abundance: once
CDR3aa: ASSYQGEDTQY

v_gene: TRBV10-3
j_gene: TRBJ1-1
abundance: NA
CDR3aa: ATQQSKQVPNTEAF

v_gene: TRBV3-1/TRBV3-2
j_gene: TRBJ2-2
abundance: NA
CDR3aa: ASSRRGRITGELF

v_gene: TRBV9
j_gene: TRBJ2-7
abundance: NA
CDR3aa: ASSVAGADYEQY

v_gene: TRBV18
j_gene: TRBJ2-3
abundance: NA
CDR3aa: ASSPPSGGDTQY

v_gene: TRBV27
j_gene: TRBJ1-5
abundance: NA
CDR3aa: ASSLSRGTGGRNQPQH

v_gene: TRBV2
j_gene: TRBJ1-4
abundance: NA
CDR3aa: ASSEVGTVNEKLF

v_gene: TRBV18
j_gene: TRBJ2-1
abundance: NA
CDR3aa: ASSPGRAGYNEQF

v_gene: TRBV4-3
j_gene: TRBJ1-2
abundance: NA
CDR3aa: ASSQAGGGGYGYT

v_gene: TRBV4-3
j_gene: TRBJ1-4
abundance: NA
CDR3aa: ASSRGTGQKNEKLF

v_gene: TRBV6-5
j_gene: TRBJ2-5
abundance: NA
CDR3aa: ASGLAGGRTQY

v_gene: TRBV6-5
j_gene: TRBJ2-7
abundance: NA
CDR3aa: ASSATTFTYEQY

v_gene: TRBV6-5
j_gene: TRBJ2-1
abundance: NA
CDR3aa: ASSLRALPSYNEQF

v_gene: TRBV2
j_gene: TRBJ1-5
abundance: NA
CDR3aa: ASSETGSNQPQH

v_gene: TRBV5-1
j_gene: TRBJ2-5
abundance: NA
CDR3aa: ASSLEDSSQETQY

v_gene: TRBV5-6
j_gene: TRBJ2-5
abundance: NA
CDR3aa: ASSSDREYQETQY

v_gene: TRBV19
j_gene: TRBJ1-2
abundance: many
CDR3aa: ASRAEGRTYGYT

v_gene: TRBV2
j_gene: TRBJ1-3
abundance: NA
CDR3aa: ASSRTGGGNTIY

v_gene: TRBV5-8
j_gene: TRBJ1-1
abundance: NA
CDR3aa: ASSLLGRGASEAF

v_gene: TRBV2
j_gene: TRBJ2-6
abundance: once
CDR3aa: ASGQDSGANVLT

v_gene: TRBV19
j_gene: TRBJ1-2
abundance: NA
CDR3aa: ASRDRIGYT

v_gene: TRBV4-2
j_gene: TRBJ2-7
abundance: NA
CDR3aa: ASSRSGVGNEQY

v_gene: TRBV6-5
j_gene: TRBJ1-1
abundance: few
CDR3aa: ASSYSKTENTEAF

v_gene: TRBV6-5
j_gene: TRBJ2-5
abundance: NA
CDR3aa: ASKDRGQTQY

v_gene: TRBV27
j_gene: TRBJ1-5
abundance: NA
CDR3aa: ASGPGQSNQPQH

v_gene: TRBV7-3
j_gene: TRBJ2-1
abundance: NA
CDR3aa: ASSLSSGGRNEQF

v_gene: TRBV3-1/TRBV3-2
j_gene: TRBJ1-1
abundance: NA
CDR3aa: ASSQDYSGRNTEAF

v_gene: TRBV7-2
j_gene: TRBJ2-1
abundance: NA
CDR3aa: ASSPRGGSYNEQF

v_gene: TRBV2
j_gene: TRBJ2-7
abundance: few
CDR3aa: ASRGQGAVQY

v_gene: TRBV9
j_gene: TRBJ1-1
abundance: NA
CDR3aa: ASQPIQGPEAF

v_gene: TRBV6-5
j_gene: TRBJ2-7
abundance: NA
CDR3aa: ASSYSGSYEQY

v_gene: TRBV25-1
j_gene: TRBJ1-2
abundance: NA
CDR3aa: AVGQGRGYT

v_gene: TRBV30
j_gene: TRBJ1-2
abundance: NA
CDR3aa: ATKGGGHYGYT

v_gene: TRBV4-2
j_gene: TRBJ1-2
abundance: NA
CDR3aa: ASSQDKIGRTTNYGYT

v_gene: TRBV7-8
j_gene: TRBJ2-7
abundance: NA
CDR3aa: ASSLGRTVRGQY

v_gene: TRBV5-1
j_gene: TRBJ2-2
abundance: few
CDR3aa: ASSLSLARTGELF

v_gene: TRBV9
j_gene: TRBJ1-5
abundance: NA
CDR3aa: ASSVGVGASNQPQH

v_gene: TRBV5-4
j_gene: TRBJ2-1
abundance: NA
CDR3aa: ASSSRSRENNEQF

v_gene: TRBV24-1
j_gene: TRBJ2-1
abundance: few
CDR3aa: ATSDPGAPYNEQF